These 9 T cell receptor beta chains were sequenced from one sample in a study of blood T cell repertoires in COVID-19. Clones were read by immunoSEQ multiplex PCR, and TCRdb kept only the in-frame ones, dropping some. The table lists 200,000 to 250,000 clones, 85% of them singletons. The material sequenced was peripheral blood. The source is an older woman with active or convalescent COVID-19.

As DNA, the CDR3 is TGCGCCAGCAGCCAAGGGACTCCGAGTTCCTATAATTCACCCCTCCACTTT. This encodes CASSQGTPSSYNSPLHF. The chain joins TRBV4-1 to TRBJ1-6, with D unresolved. CDR1 MGHRA and CDR2 YSYEKL come from the germline V gene. This CDR3 contains 17 residues. V was shortened by 1 base and J by 1 base, with 11 bases between the two germline ends.

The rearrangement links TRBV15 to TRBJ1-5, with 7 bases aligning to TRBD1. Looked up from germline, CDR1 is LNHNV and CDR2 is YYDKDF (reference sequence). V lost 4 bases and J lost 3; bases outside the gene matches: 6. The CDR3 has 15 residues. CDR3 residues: CATSNRQGPNQPQHF. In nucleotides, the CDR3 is TGTGCCACCAGCAACAGACAGGGTCCCAATCAGCCCCAGCATTTT.

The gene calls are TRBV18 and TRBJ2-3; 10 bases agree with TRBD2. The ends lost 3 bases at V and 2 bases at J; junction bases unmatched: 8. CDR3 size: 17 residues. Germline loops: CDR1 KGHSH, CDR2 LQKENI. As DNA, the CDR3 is TGTGCCAGCTCACCCCCGTCTAGCGGGGGTCTCACAGATACGCAGTATTTT. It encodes CASSPPSSGGLTDTQYF.

This chain's CDR3 is CATARTGEQYV. Here the CDR3 DNA reads TGTGCCACCGCCCGGACAGGCGAGCAGTACGTC. This chain links TRBV6-5 with TRBJ2-7, with TRBD1 matching over 7 bases. The germline V gene encodes CDR1 MNHEY and CDR2 SVGAGI. This CDR3 is built from 11 residues. J lost 6 bases, V lost 10 bases, and 6 bases had no gene match.

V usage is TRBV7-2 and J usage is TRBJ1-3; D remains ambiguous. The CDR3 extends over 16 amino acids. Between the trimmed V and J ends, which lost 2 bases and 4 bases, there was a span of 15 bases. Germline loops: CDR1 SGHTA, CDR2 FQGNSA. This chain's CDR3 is CASSLRGRQAGNTIYF. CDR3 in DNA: TGTGCCAGCAGCTTAAGAGGGCGACAAGCAGGAAACACCATATATTTT.

This chain's CDR3 is CASRHKAGGSREHNEQFF. The DNA for the CDR3 is TGTGCCAGCAGACACAAAGCGGGAGGGTCCCGCGAACACAATGAGCAGTTCTTC. This chain uses TRBV11-2 with TRBJ2-1, with 10 bases aligning to TRBD2. V lost 6 bases, J lost 5 bases, and 16 bases stayed unmatched. The CDR3 spans 18 residues. Germline CDR1 reads SGHAT; CDR2 reads FQNNGV.

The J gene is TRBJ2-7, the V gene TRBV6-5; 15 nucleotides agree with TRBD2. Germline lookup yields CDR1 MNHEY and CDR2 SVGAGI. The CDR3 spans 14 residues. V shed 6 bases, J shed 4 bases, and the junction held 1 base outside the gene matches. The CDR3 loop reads CASRGTSGGYEQYF. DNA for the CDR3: TGTGCCAGCAGGGGGACTAGCGGGGGGTACGAGCAGTACTTC.

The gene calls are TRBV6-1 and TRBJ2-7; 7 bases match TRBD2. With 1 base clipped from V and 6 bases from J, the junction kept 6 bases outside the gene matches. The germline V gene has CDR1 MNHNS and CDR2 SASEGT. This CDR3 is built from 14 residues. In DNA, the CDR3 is TGTGCCAGCAGTGAAGTAGCGGGCCTAGGCGAGCAGTACTTC. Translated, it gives CASSEVAGLGEQYF.

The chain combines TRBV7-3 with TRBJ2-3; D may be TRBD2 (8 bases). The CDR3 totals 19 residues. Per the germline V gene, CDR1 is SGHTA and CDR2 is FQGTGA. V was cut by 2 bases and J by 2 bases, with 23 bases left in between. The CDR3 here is CASSLLGGGTSGVTDTQYF. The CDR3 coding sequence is TGTGCCAGCAGCTTATTGGGAGGGGGCACTAGCGGAGTCACAGATACGCAGTATTTT.